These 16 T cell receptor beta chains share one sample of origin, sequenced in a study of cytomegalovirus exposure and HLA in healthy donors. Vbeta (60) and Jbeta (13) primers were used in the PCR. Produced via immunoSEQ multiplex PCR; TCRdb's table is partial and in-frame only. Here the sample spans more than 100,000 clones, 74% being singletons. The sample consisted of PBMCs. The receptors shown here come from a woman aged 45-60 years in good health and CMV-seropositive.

The CDR3 coding sequence is TGTGCCAGCAGCCGGTTGGATCGGGGAACACTACCCCTCCACTTT. Translated, it gives CASSRLDRGTLPLHF. The rearrangement uses TRBV14 and TRBJ1-6, with D unclear. Trimming stripped 4 bases from V and 12 bases from J, with 19 bases between. The CDR3 is 15 residues long. Germline-derived CDR1 and CDR2 are SGHDN and FVKESK.

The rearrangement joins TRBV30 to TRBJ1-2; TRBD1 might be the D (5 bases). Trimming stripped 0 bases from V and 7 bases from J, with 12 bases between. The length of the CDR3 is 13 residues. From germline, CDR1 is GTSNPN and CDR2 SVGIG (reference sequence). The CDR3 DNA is TGTGCCTGGAGTGTAACCAGGGAGGGTGGCTACACCTTC. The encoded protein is CAWSVTREGGYTF. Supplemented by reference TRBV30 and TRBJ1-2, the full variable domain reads SQTIHQWPATLVQPVGSPLSLECTVEGTSNPNLYWYRQAAGRGLQLLFYSVGIGQISSEVPQNLSASRPQDRQFILSSKKLLLSDSGFYLCAWSVTREGGYTFGSGTRLTVV.

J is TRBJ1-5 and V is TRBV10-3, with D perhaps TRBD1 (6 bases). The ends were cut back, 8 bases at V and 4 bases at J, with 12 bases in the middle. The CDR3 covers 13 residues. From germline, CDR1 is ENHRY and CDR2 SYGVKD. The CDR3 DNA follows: TGTGCCATCGGGCAGGGGAGTAATCAGCCCCAGCATTTT. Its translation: CAIGQGSNQPQHF.

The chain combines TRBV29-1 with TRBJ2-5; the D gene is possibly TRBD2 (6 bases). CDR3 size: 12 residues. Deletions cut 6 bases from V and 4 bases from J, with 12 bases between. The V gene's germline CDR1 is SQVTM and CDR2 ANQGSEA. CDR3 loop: CSVVGDSETQYF. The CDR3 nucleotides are TGCAGCGTAGTAGGGGACTCAGAGACCCAGTACTTC.

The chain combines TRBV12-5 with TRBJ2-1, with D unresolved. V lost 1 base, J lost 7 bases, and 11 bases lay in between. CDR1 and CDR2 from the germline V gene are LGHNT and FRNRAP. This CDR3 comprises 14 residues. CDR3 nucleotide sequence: TGTGCTAGTGGTTTGGGAGGTGACTGGAATGAGCAGTTCTTC. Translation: CASGLGGDWNEQFF.

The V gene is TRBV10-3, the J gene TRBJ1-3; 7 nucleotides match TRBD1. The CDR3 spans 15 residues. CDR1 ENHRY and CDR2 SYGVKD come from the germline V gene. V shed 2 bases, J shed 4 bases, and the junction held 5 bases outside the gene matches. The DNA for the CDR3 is TGTGCCATCAGTGAGCCGACAGGGACGGGAAACACCATATATTTT. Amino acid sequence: CAISEPTGTGNTIYF.

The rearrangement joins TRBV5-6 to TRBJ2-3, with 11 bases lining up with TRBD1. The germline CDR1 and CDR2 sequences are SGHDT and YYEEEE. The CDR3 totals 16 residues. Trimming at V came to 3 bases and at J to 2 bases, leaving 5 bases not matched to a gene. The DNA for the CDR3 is TGTGCCAGCAGCTCAAAGGACAGGGGGCACACAGATACGCAGTATTTT. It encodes CASSSKDRGHTDTQYF.

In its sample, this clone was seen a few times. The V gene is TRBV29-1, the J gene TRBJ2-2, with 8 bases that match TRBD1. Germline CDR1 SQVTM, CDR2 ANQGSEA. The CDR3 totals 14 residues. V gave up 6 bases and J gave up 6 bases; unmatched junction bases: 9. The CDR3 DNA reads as TGCAGCGTATGGACAGGGAGTGAGGCCGGGGAGCTGTTTTTT. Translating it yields CSVWTGSEAGELFF.

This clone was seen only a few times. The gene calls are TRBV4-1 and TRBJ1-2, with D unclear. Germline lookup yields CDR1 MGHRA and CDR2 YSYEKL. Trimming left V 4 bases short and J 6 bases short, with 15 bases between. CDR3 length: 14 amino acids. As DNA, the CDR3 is TGCGCCAGCAGCCTCCTCGCCCAGGTGGATGGCTACACCTTC. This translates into CASSLLAQVDGYTF.

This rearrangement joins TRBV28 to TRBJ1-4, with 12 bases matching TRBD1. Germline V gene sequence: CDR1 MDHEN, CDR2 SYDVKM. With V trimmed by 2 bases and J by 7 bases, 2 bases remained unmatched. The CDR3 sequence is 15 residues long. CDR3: CASSLGGQGAEKLFF. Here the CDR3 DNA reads TGTGCCAGCAGTTTAGGGGGACAGGGGGCTGAAAAACTGTTTTTT.

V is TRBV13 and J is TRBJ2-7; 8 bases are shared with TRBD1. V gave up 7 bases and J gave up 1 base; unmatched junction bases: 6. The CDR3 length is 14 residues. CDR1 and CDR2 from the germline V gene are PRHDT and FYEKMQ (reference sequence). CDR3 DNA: TGTGCCAGCACCCTCCGGGACAGGTCCTACGAGCAGTACTTC. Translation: CASTLRDRSYEQYF.

CDR3: CASSIGPGVTQYF. The CDR3 nucleotides read TGTGCCAGTAGTATCGGCCCAGGTGTAACCCAGTACTTC. V and J are TRBV19 and TRBJ2-5; D unresolved. Germline assignment: CDR1 LNHDA and CDR2 SQIVND (reference sequence). This CDR3 has 13 amino acids. V lost 3 bases, J lost 8 bases, and 13 bases lay in between.

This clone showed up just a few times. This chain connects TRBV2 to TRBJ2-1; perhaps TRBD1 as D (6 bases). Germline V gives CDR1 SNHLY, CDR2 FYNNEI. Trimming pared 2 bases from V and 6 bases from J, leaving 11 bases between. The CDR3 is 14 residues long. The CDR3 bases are TGTGCCAGCAGTGAACAGGGGCCCTCCAATGAGCAGTTCTTC. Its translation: CASSEQGPSNEQFF.

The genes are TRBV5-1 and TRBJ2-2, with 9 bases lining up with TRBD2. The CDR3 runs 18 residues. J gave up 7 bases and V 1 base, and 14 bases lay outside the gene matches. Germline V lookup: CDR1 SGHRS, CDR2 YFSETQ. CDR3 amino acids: CASSLTPRLAGGVGELFF. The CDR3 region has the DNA TGCGCCAGCAGCTTGACCCCTAGACTTGCGGGGGGGGTCGGGGAGCTGTTTTTT.

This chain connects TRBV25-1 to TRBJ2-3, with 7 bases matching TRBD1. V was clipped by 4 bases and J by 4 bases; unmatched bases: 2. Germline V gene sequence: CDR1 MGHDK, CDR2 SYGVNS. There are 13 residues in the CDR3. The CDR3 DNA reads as TGTGCCAGCAGTGTAACAGGGGCAGATACGCAGTATTTT. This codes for CASSVTGADTQYF.

The CDR3 is CASSPTSGETDTQYF. The CDR3, as DNA: TGTGCCAGCAGCCCGACTAGCGGGGAGACAGATACGCAGTATTTT. The chain is built from TRBV5-6 and TRBJ2-3; 11 bases match TRBD2. Germline trimming cut 4 bases from V and 3 bases from J; bases unmatched to any gene: 4. The CDR3 has 15 residues. Germline CDR1 reads SGHDT; CDR2 reads YYEEEE.